This entry features one TCR beta chain sequence. Its antigen remains unknown. Germline CDR1 SNHLY, CDR2 FYNNEI. There are 14 residues in the CDR3. The ends lost 1 base at V and 1 base at J; junction bases unmatched: 0. This sample stems from a study of early T cells in non-severe SARS-CoV-2 infection. TCRdb used MiXCR to reprocess the 5' RACE reads, holding one entry per CDR3 protein. The table has 25,000 to 35,000 distinct CDR3 sequences, around 6% seen once. Study-wide results and caveats: Private and CD4 specificities were missed by VDJdb matching, skewed to anti-spike CD8.

The sequencing input was whole blood. This sequence joins TRBV2 and TRBJ2-7; 8 nucleotides agree with TRBD1. This clonotype was obtained from an adult who was a healthcare worker with PCR-confirmed SARS-CoV-2 infection or an uninfected control (not recorded which). The CDR3 nucleotides are TGTGCCAGCAGTGAAGGGACAGGGTCCTACGAGCAGTACTTC. Encoded protein: CASSEGTGSYEQYF.